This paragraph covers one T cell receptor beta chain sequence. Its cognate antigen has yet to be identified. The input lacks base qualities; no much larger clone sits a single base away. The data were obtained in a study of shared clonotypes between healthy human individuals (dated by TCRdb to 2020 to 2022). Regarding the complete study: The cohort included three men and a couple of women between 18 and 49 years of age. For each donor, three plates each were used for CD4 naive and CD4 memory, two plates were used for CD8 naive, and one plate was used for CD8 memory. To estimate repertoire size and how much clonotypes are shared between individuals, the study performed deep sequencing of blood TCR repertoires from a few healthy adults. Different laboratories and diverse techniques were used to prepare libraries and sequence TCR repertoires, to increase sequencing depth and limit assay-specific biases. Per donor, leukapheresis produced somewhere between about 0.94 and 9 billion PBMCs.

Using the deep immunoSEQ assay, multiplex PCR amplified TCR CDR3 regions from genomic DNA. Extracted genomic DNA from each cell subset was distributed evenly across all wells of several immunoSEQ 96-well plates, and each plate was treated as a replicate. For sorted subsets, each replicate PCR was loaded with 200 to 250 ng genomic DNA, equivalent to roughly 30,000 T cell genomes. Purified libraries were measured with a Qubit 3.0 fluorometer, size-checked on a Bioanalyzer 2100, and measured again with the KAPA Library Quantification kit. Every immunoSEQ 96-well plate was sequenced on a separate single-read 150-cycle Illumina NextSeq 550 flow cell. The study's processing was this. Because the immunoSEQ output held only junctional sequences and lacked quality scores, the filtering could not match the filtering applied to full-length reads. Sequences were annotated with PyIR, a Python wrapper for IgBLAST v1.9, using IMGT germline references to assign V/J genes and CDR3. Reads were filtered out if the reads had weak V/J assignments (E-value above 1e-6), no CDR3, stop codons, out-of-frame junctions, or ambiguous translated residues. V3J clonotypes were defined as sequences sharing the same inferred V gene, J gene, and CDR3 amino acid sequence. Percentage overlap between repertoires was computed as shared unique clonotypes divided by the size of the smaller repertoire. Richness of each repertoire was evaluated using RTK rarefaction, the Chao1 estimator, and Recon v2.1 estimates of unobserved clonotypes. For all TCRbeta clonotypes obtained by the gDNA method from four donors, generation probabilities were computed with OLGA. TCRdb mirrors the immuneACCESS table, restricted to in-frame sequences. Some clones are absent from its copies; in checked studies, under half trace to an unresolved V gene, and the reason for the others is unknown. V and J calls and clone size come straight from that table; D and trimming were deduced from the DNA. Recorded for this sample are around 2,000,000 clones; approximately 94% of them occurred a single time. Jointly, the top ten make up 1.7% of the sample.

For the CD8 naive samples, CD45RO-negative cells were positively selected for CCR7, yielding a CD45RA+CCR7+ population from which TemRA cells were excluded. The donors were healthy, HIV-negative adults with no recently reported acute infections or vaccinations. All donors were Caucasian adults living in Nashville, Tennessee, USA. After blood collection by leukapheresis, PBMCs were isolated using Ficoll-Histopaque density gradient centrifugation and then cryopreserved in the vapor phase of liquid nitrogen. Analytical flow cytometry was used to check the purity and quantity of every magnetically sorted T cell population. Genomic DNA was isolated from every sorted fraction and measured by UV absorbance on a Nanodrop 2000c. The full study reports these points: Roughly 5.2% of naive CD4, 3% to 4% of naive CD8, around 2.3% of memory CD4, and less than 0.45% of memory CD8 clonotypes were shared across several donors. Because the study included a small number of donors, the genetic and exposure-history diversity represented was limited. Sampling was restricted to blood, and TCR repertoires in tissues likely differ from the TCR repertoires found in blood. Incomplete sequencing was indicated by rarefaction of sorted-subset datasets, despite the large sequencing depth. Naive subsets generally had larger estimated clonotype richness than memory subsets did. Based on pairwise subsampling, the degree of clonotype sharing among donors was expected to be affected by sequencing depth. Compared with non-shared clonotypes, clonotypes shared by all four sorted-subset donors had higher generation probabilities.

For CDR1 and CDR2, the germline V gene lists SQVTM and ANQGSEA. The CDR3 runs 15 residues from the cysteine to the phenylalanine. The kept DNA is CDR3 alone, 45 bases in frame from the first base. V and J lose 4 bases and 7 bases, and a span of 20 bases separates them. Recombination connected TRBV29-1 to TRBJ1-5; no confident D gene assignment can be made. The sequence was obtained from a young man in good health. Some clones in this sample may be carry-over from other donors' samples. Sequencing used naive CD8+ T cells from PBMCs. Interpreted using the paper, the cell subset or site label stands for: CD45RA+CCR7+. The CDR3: CSVALGDPSRQPQHF. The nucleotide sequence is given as TGCAGCGTTGCCCTCGGCGACCCCTCCCGGCAGCCCCAGCATTTT.